This TCR beta chain originates from a study of cytomegalovirus exposure and HLA in healthy donors. The PCR ran on 60 Vbeta and 13 Jbeta primers. Some clones are missing from TCRdb's copy, which holds only in-frame ones; the method was immunoSEQ multiplex PCR. The sample consists of around 150,000 clones, 75% of them appearing once. This CDR3 has 11 amino acids. V gave up 4 bases and J gave up 3 bases, with 5 bases separating them. The germline CDR1 and CDR2 sequences are SGDLS and YYNGEE. The V gene is TRBV9, the J gene TRBJ2-7, with D unclear. The material sequenced was PBMCs. The clonotype comes from a man aged 18 to 30 in good health and CMV-seropositive. The CDR3 protein is CASSSGYEQYF. CDR3 nucleotide sequence: TGTGCCAGCAGCTCGGGCTACGAGCAGTACTTC.